A single sample gave rise to the 16 T cell receptor beta chains below, sequenced in a study of T cells expressing NK-cell markers. TCRdb re-called the 5' RACE reads; every CDR3 protein appears as one record, without DNA. The sample has 120,000 to 150,000 distinct CDR3 sequences, and its top ten clones hold 12%. Input material: blood T cells: a sorted CD56 or NKG2C T cell subset, CD4+ or CD8+ T cells, or bulk PBMC T cells (not recorded which). Receptors were obtained from a man aged 18 to 29 in good health.

This chain uses TRBV12-3 or TRBV12-4 with TRBJ1-5; TCRdb's D gene call, TRBD1, goes unchecked for lack of DNA. This CDR3 has 13 amino acids. Here the CDR3 reads CASSTRVRQPQHF.

J is TRBJ2-5 and V is TRBV28; TCRdb outputs TRBD1, but without DNA this stays unchecked. Germline lookup yields CDR1 MDHEN and CDR2 SYDVKM. The CDR3 covers 14 residues. The CDR3 loop is CASSLIWARETQYF.

This chain links TRBV29-1 with TRBJ2-2; the TCRdb D gene call, TRBD2, has no DNA to confirm it. Germline-derived CDR1 and CDR2 are SQVTM and ANQGSEA. This CDR3 contains 15 residues. CDR3 amino acids: CSVPGTSGNTGELFF.

The chain carries TRBV5-1 and TRBJ2-3; without DNA, the TCRdb call of TRBD2 cannot be checked. CDR3 length equals 18 residues. Germline loops: CDR1 SGHRS, CDR2 YFSETQ. The CDR3 region is CASSTGRPSGGTAHTQYF. The variable domain in full, with the rest retrieved from reference TRBV5-1 and TRBJ2-3, is KAGVTQTPRYLIKTRGQQVTLSCSPISGHRSVSWYQQTPGQGLQFLFEYFSETQRNKGNFPGRFSGRQFSNSRSEMNVSTLELGDSALYLCASSTGRPSGGTAHTQYFGPGTRLTVL.

The gene calls are TRBV6-1 and TRBJ2-3; the D call from TCRdb, TRBD1, cannot be confirmed without DNA. The CDR3 is made up of 13 amino acids. Germline loops: CDR1 MNHNS, CDR2 SASEGT. The CDR3 reads CASRTGVSDTQYF.

The chain couples TRBV7-9 to TRBJ1-1; TCRdb's D call, TRBD1, is unchecked because there is no DNA. CDR1 is SEHNR, CDR2 FQNEAQ, per germline (reference sequence). The CDR3 consists of 17 residues. CDR3 sequence: CASSFSPGTGDHTEAFF.

The J gene is TRBJ1-1, the V gene TRBV4-1. Germline lookup yields CDR1 MGHRA and CDR2 YSYEKL. This CDR3 is 15 amino acids long. The CDR3 here is CASSRAGEMNTEAFF.

V is TRBV4-2 and J is TRBJ2-6. In germline, CDR1 is LGHNA, CDR2 YNFKEQ. This CDR3 region has 15 residues. CDR3: CASSQDSSGANVLTF.

The chain recombines TRBV6-4 with TRBJ2-1; lacking DNA, the TRBD1 call made by TCRdb goes unchecked. The germline V gene has CDR1 MRHNA and CDR2 SNTAGT. The CDR3 totals 13 residues. The CDR3 protein is CASSEDTYNEQFF.

V is TRBV5-1 and J is TRBJ1-1. Germline V lookup: CDR1 SGHRS, CDR2 YFSETQ. CDR3 size: 13 residues. The CDR3 loop is CASSLVESTEAFF. Looking up the rest from reference TRBV5-1 and TRBJ1-1 gives the full variable domain: KAGVTQTPRYLIKTRGQQVTLSCSPISGHRSVSWYQQTPGQGLQFLFEYFSETQRNKGNFPGRFSGRQFSNSRSEMNVSTLELGDSALYLCASSLVESTEAFFGQGTRLTVV.

The J gene is TRBJ2-3, the V gene TRBV5-1; TCRdb indicates TRBD2, and absent DNA this call remains unverified. CDR3 size: 20 residues. Looked up from germline, CDR1 is SGHRS and CDR2 is YFSETQ. CDR3 amino acids: CASSLQALAGDLTFTDTQYF.

The V and J genes are TRBV7-9 and TRBJ2-3. The CDR3 spans 15 residues. Germline V lookup: CDR1 SEHNR, CDR2 FQNEAQ (reference sequence). The CDR3 protein is CASSSLAASTDTQYF. Complete variable domain (other parts from reference TRBV7-9 and TRBJ2-3): DTGVSQNPRHKITKRGQNVTFRCDPISEHNRLYWYRQTLGQGPEFLTYFQNEAQLEKSRLLSDRFSAERPKGSFSTLEIQRTEQGDSAMYLCASSSLAASTDTQYFGPGTRLTVL.

The rearrangement links TRBV19 to TRBJ2-1. The CDR3 is 12 residues long. The germline CDR1 and CDR2 sequences are LNHDA and SQIVND (reference sequence). The CDR3 is CASSLGVYEQFF. Using reference TRBV19 and TRBJ2-1 for the parts outside the CDR3, the full variable domain is DGGITQSPKYLFRKEGQNVTLSCEQNLNHDAMYWYRQDPGQGLRLIYYSQIVNDFQKGDIAEGYSVSREKKESFPLTVTSAQKNPTAFYLCASSLGVYEQFFGPGTRLTVL.

V gene TRBV5-1 combines with J gene TRBJ2-1. CDR3 length: 13 amino acids. Germline CDR1 SGHRS, CDR2 YFSETQ. The CDR3 loop is CASSLHSTDEQFF.

The chain joins TRBV19 to TRBJ2-1. CDR1 LNHDA and CDR2 SQIVND come from the germline V gene (reference sequence). The CDR3 runs 18 residues. Here the CDR3 reads CASSIDRAQQSSYNEQFF.

V gene TRBV2 combines with J gene TRBJ1-2; the TCRdb D gene call, TRBD1, has no DNA to confirm it. CDR3 size: 14 residues. Germline CDR1 reads SNHLY; CDR2 reads FYNNEI. The CDR3 loop reads CASSEGQGYYGYTF.